These T cell receptor beta chains were read from a single sample in a study of regulatory T cells in long-lasting Graves disease. TCRdb re-analysed the multiplex PCR reads in MiXCR, keeping a single row per CDR3 protein. This sample yields 350,000 to 550,000 distinct CDR3 sequences, of which about 14% are seen a single time; about a sixth belongs to the top ten. These data are also associated with another study on T cells in Graves' hyperthyroidism and ophthalmopathy.

Sequenced here: peripheral blood mononuclear cells (PBMCs), sampled at new diagnosis, from a patient treated with antithyroid drugs. The receptors derive from a woman between 45 and 60 years old with Graves disease. Each CDR3 is given without its conserved first and last residue. Each record gives: D gene, J gene, V gene, CDR3 protein. D genes are given only for firm matches.

>TRBD1|TRBJ1-2|TRBV5-4
ASSTDRGGIVNYGYT
>NA|TRBJ1-2|TRBV7-9
ASSRDLGYT
>TRBD2|TRBJ2-3|TRBV7-9
ASSGPGTSGRKDTDTQY
>NA|TRBJ2-1|TRBV2
ASTGERSYNEQF
>NA|TRBJ2-7|TRBV28
ASTLRDTLSYEQY
>TRBD2|TRBJ2-5|TRBV5-8
ASSPGLAGGRETQY
>TRBD1|TRBJ2-6|TRBV12-3/TRBV12-4
ASSSGQGAEGANVLT
>TRBD1|TRBJ2-7|TRBV20-1
SALDRASYEQY
>NA|TRBJ1-6|TRBV6-1
ASRQGRRDSPLH
>NA|TRBJ2-3|TRBV5-1
ASSLGRIGNTQY
>TRBD2|TRBJ2-1|TRBV20-1
SARDLSGSSYNEQF
>NA|TRBJ1-5|TRBV27
ASSSHIDQPQH
>NA|TRBJ2-1|TRBV2
ASSEALRRTNEQF
>NA|TRBJ2-1|TRBV3-1
ASSQVRGEQF
>TRBD1|TRBJ1-2|TRBV3-1
ASSPSGQGYGYT
>TRBD2|TRBJ2-7|TRBV4-1
ASSQGARGGASYEQY
>TRBD2|TRBJ2-3|TRBV2
ASGGLAGGFPDTQY
>TRBD2|TRBJ2-1|TRBV29-1
SGAGGPLIEQF
>TRBD2|TRBJ2-7|TRBV20-1
SARFGRSSYEQY
>NA|TRBJ2-7|TRBV18
ASSPGGACEQY
>TRBD1|TRBJ1-4|TRBV6-1
ASNRSPGQGPYEKLF
>NA|TRBJ1-1|TRBV7-3
ASREGMNTGAF
>TRBD1|TRBJ1-2|TRBV7-8
ASSLALTGDNYGYT
>TRBD2|TRBJ2-3|TRBV9
ASSDGTSSADTQY
>NA|TRBJ2-3|TRBV7-9
ASSYGQGIADTHY
>TRBD2|TRBJ2-7|TRBV20-1
SASSGIAYEQY
>NA|TRBJ1-2|TRBV6-5
ASSYSAGSPYGYT
>TRBD1|TRBJ2-7|TRBV3-1
ASSHGTGSGQY
>NA|TRBJ1-1|TRBV3-1
ASSGRGRTEAF
>TRBD1|TRBJ2-7|TRBV5-1
ASSLENRGPYEQY
>NA|TRBJ2-5|TRBV20-1
SARDWAVQETQY
>TRBD2|TRBJ2-7|TRBV25-1
ASSEASGRTY
>NA|TRBJ2-7|TRBV5-1
ASGIEFYEQY
>TRBD2|TRBJ2-1|TRBV5-1
ASSPGLAVRSYNEQF
>TRBD2|TRBJ2-5|TRBV5-8
ASSLGGRAVETQY
>NA|TRBJ2-5|TRBV9
ASSVGGQIQETQY
>TRBD1|TRBJ2-7|TRBV12-3/TRBV12-4
ASSPQGLGLGEQY
>NA|TRBJ2-7|TRBV7-9
ASSHNSGPYEQY
>NA|TRBJ2-4|TRBV5-1
ASSLEGSKTALAKNIQY
>TRBD1|TRBJ1-6|TRBV2
ASSEVAGGNSPLH
>NA|TRBJ2-7|TRBV27
ASSRLGASGSYEQY
>TRBD2|TRBJ2-1|TRBV6-2/TRBV6-3
ASSYGLAGAFSYNEQF
>NA|TRBJ1-1|TRBV5-6
ASSQIQGWWDTEAF
>NA|TRBJ1-2|TRBV7-2
ASSLEWGGRGLDYGYT
>TRBD2|TRBJ2-5|TRBV7-2
ASSLGLAGGGTQY
>TRBD2|TRBJ2-3|TRBV13
ASSKRLAGEGADTQY
>NA|TRBJ2-6|TRBV9
ASSPLVGGALGANVLT
>TRBD1|TRBJ2-5|TRBV19
ATGGGTGGRETQY
>NA|TRBJ1-5|TRBV5-1
ASSLKDVSNQPQH
>NA|TRBJ2-1|TRBV7-7
ASSLGVARRGSPASYNEQF
>NA|TRBJ1-4|TRBV6-5
ASSYRVANEKLF
>NA|TRBJ2-5|TRBV5-1
ASTSEGQETQY
>TRBD2|TRBJ2-1|TRBV28
ASTLTGGNEQF
>TRBD1|TRBJ2-5|TRBV5-4
ASSVTGTGGRWETQY
>TRBD2|TRBJ2-4|TRBV5-1
VSTSTSGRAGAKNIQY
>TRBD2|TRBJ2-3|TRBV4-2
ASSQDVQASGSLNTQY